This T cell receptor (beta chain) emerged from a study of blood T cells in healthy people across ages. Study-level points and caveats: Diversity was higher, and naive CD4+ cells more numerous, in long-lived donors than in aged donors. Estimated diversity across one million T cells was deemed an underestimate.

The extraction recovered at least 5 micrograms of total RNA per sample. The use of a sample-barcoded 5' primer and a J-beta primer mix characterized a second PCR of about 7 to 12 cycles. TCRdb ran MiXCR on the 5' RACE reads and lists one entry per CDR3 protein. In the table there are roughly 900,000 distinct CDR3 sequences, about 44% of which are singletons. Notes on this clonotype: Antigen: not known. At one of its ends the junction is not consistent with the germline gene, which may arise from a read error.

This clonotype originated in a man aged 30-40 years in good health. Sequencing was done on a sample of blood.

The CDR3 coding sequence is TGTGCCACCAGAAGAGACAGCGTGAACACTGAAGCTTTCTTT. This sequence encodes CATRRDSVNTEAFF. The chain has TRBV15 and TRBJ1-1; tentatively, D is TRBD1 (5 bases). The CDR3 contains 14 residues. Germline lookup yields CDR1 LNHNV and CDR2 YYDKDF (reference sequence).